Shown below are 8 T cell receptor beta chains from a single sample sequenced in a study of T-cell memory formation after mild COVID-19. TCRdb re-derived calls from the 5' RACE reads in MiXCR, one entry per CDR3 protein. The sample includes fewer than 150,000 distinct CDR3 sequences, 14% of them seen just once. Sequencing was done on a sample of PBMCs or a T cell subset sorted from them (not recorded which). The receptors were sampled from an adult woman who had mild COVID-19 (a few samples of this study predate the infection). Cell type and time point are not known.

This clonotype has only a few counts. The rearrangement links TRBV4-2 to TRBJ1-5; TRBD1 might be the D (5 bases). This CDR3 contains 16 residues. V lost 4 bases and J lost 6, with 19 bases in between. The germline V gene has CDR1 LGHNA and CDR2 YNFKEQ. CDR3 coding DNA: TGTGCCAGCAGCCGGGAGGGACCTTCAAGTGCTCAGCCCCAGCATTTT. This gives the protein CASSREGPSSAQPQHF.

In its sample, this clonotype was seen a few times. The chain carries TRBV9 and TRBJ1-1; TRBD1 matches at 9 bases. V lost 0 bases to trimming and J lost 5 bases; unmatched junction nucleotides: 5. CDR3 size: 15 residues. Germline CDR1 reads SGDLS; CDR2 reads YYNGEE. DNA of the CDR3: TGTGCCAGCAGCGTAGGAGGGACAGGGAGGACTGAAGCTTTCTTT. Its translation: CASSVGGTGRTEAFF. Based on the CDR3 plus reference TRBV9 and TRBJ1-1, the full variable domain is DSGVTQTPKHLITATGQRVTLRCSPRSGDLSVYWYQQSLDQGLQFLIQYYNGEERAKGNILERFSAQQFPDLHSELNLSSLELGDSALYFCASSVGGTGRTEAFFGQGTRLTVV.

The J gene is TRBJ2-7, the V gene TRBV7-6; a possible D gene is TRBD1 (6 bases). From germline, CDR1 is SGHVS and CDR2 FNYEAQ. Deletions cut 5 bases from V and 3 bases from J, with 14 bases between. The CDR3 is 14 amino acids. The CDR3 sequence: CASSPRDTYYEQYF. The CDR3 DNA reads TGTGCCAGCAGCCCCCGGGACACATACTACGAGCAGTACTTC.

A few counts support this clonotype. The CDR3 nucleotides read TGTGCCAGCAGCTTAGGGCCCGGGGCTAGCGGTTTCACAGATACGCAGTATTTT. Translating gives CASSLGPGASGFTDTQYF. The V and J genes are TRBV11-2 and TRBJ2-3; 7 bases are a match to TRBD2. The CDR3 sequence is 18 residues long. Trimming cost V 1 base and J 2 bases; bases outside gene matches: 12. Germline CDR1 and CDR2: SGHAT and FQNNGV.

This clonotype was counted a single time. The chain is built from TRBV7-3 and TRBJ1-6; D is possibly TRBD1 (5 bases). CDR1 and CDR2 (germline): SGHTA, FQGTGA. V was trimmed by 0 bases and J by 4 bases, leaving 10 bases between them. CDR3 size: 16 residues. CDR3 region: CASSLTEGPYNSPLHF. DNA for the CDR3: TGTGCCAGCAGCTTAACGGAGGGACCATATAATTCACCCCTCCACTTT.

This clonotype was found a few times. The CDR3 here is CASSDYGAGELFF. As DNA, the CDR3 is TGCGCCAGCAGTGATTATGGGGCCGGGGAGCTGTTTTTT. The rearrangement joins TRBV10-2 to TRBJ2-2; unclear D gene. The germline V gene has CDR1 WSHSY and CDR2 SAAADI. The ends were cut back, 3 bases at V and 6 bases at J, with 8 bases in the middle. The CDR3 runs 13 residues.

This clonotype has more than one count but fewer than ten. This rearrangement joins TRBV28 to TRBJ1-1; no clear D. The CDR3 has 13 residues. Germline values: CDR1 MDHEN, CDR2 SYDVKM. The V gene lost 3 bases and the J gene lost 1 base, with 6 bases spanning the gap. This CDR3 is CASSLGKNTEAFF. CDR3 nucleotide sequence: TGTGCCAGCAGTTTGGGGAAGAACACTGAAGCTTTCTTT.

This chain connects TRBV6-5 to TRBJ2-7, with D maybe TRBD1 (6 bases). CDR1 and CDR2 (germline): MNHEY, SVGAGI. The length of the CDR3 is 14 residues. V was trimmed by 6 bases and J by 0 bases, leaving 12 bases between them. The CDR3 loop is CASSYRTASYEQYF. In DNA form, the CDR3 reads TGTGCCAGCAGCTATAGGACAGCCTCCTACGAGCAGTACTTC.